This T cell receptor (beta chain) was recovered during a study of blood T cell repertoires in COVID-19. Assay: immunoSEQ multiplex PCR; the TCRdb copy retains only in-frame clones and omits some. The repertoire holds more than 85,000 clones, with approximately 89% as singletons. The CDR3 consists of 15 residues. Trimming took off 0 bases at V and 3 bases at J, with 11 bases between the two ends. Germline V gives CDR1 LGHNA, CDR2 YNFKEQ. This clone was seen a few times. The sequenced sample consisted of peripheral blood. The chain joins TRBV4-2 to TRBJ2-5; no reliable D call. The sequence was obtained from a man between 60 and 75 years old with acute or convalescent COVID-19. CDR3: CASSQEVNREETQYF. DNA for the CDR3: TGTGCCAGCAGCCAAGAGGTCAACAGAGAAGAGACCCAGTACTTC.